These 15 T cell receptor beta chains came from one sample sequenced in a study of T cell responses to AZD1222 COVID-19 vaccine. Produced via immunoSEQ multiplex PCR; TCRdb's table is partial and in-frame only. Here the sample spans approximately 130,000 clones, about 88% being singletons. Material: peripheral blood, obtained 28 days after the second AZD1222 dose. All receptors come from an adult who received the AZD1222 COVID-19 vaccine.

The chain links TRBV13 to TRBJ1-1; D ambiguous. Looked up from germline, CDR1 is PRHDT and CDR2 is FYEKMQ (reference sequence). The V end was cut by 7 bases, the J end by 5 bases, with 14 bases between. This CDR3 is 13 amino acids long. The CDR3 bases are TGTGCCAGCAACTTCCTGGGGAGAACTGAAGCTTTCTTT. This codes for CASNFLGRTEAFF.

This rearrangement joins TRBV9 to TRBJ2-1; TRBD2 agrees at 11 bases. Trimming took 0 bases from V and 7 from J; bases not matched to a gene: 0. Germline loops: CDR1 SGDLS, CDR2 YYNGEE. The CDR3 covers 14 residues. The CDR3 loop reads CASSVASGGNEQFF. As DNA, the CDR3 is TGTGCCAGCAGCGTAGCTAGCGGGGGGAATGAGCAGTTCTTC.

The rearrangement uses TRBV11-2 and TRBJ2-7, with D maybe TRBD2 (5 bases). Deletions cut 5 bases from V and 6 bases from J, with 20 bases between. The germline gives CDR1 SGHAT, CDR2 FQNNGV. This CDR3 spans 15 amino acids. CDR3: CASSPRTVLATEQYF. In nucleotides, the CDR3 is TGTGCCAGCAGCCCCCGGACGGTTCTAGCCACCGAGCAGTACTTC.

This clone was seen once. The chain recombines TRBV6-5 with TRBJ2-1; no reliable D call. V was trimmed by 2 bases and J by 7 bases, leaving 12 bases between them. Per germline, CDR1 MNHEY and CDR2 SVGAGI. CDR3 length: 14 residues. The CDR3 loop reads CASSYGFPVNEQFF. CDR3 DNA sequence: TGTGCCAGCAGTTACGGATTCCCGGTTAATGAGCAGTTCTTC.

The chain employs TRBV25-1 and TRBJ1-3; unclear D gene. Germline assignment: CDR1 MGHDK and CDR2 SYGVNS. The CDR3 loop spans 14 amino acids. The CDR3, as DNA: TGTGCTACCTCACGCACGGGTCCTGGAAACACCATATATTTT. This translates into CATSRTGPGNTIYF.

The chain carries TRBV5-4 and TRBJ2-2; TRBD1 is a possible D gene (6 bases). The CDR3 covers 14 residues. From germline, CDR1 is SGHNT and CDR2 YYREEE (reference sequence). Between the trimmed V and J ends, which lost 2 bases and 7 bases, there was a span of 12 bases. CDR3: CASSLQGSVGELFF. The CDR3 DNA is TGTGCCAGCAGCTTACAGGGTAGTGTCGGGGAGCTGTTTTTT.

CDR3 nucleotide sequence: TGTGCCAGCAGTTATTCGAATACAATTGGCTACACCTTC. Translation: CASSYSNTIGYTF. The chain carries TRBV6-5 and TRBJ1-2, with D uncertain. Germline V gene sequence: CDR1 MNHEY, CDR2 SVGAGI. There are 13 residues in the CDR3. Trimming cost V 3 bases and J 7 bases, with 12 bases left between them.

This chain connects TRBV10-3 to TRBJ1-2; D remains ambiguous. This CDR3 has 13 residues. The germline CDR1 and CDR2 sequences are ENHRY and SYGVKD. The V and J ends lost 3 bases and 0 bases respectively, with 5 bases between them. The CDR3 nucleotides read TGTGCCATCAGTGAACAGTCTAACTATGGCTACACCTTC. This gives the protein CAISEQSNYGYTF.

V and J are TRBV30 and TRBJ1-4, with a weak D call TRBD1 (5 bases). Germline V gene sequence: CDR1 GTSNPN, CDR2 SVGIG (reference sequence). V lost 2 bases and J 4 bases, leaving 14 bases between the germline ends. CDR3 length equals 15 residues. The CDR3 here is CAWSTGTALNEKLFF. DNA for the CDR3: TGTGCCTGGAGTACCGGGACCGCTCTTAATGAAAAACTGTTTTTT.

Note on this clone: Because the CDR3's place on the DNA is in doubt, the DNA is left out and the CDR3 is given as listed by TCRdb. This chain uses TRBV4-3 with TRBJ1-4. Germline V gene lookup returns CDR1 LGHNA and CDR2 YSLEER. With termini counted, the CDR3 has 18 amino acids. The CDR3 region is CASSLLSLRASGGEKLFF.

The V and J genes are TRBV12-3 or TRBV12-4 and TRBJ1-1; D possibly corresponds to TRBD1 (6 bases). V was clipped by 6 bases and J by 5 bases, with 13 bases between them. The CDR3 runs to 13 residues. The CDR3, as DNA: TGTGCCAGCAGCCGTCAGGGGATAACTGAAGCTTTCTTT. Amino acid sequence: CASSRQGITEAFF.

This sequence joins TRBV30 and TRBJ1-1, with D perhaps matching TRBD1 (5 bases). Trimming removed 4 bases at V and 5 bases at J, with 8 bases between. The CDR3 totals 11 residues. The germline V gene encodes CDR1 GTSNPN and CDR2 SVGIG (reference sequence). The CDR3 DNA reads as TGTGCCTGGAATTGGGGGACTGAAGCTTTCTTT. Its protein is CAWNWGTEAFF.

The V gene is TRBV9, the J gene TRBJ1-6; D is possibly TRBD1 (6 bases). Trimming left V 2 bases short and J 5 bases short, with 8 bases between. The CDR3 covers 14 residues. Germline CDR1 and CDR2: SGDLS and YYNGEE. The CDR3 loop is CASSVGGDNSPLHF. CDR3 nucleotide sequence: TGTGCCAGCAGCGTGGGGGGCGATAATTCACCCCTCCACTTT.

The rearrangement uses TRBV27 and TRBJ2-1, with D uncertain. The CDR3 consists of 14 residues. The germline gives CDR1 MNHEY, CDR2 SMNVEV (reference sequence). V lost 6 bases, J lost 0 bases, and 9 bases lay in between. The CDR3: CASSQQSSYNEQFF. DNA for the CDR3: TGTGCCAGCAGCCAGCAGAGCTCCTACAATGAGCAGTTCTTC.

This clone was picked up one time. This chain links TRBV2 with TRBJ2-2; D is perhaps TRBD1 (5 bases). CDR1 and CDR2 (germline): SNHLY, FYNNEI. With 11 bases removed from V and 1 base from J, the gap between germline ends came to 14 bases. The CDR3 spans 14 residues. The CDR3 sequence is CAARVNLNTGELFF. DNA of the CDR3: TGTGCCGCCAGGGTTAACCTGAACACCGGGGAGCTGTTTTTT.